Listed here are 16 T cell receptor beta chains from one sample, sequenced in a study of response to subunit inactivated influenza vaccine. One entry per CDR3 protein, called by TCRdb with MiXCR from the RT-PCR reads. Here the sample spans about 570,000 distinct CDR3 sequences, roughly 10% being singletons. These data also formed part of another study, on T cells expressing NK-cell markers. Per that paper: What made the TCR beta cDNA was 5'RACE template switching with UMIs.

The sample was PBMCs from blood, taken on the day of vaccination. The receptors stem from a man aged 50 to 60 who received an inactivated influenza vaccine.

The gene calls are TRBV20-1 and TRBJ2-3; 7 nucleotides line up with TRBD2. The CDR3 is made up of 15 amino acids. V lost 5 bases and J lost 2; bases outside the gene matches: 10. Looked up from germline, CDR1 is DFQATT and CDR2 is SNEGSKA (reference sequence). The CDR3 DNA reads TGCAGTGCTGCCGGGACTAAAATGTCCACAGATACGCAGTATTTT. This translates into CSAAGTKMSTDTQYF.

CDR3 residues: CASSVGSMSYEQYF. CDR3 DNA sequence: TGTGCTTCGTCAGTGGGGAGCATGTCCTACGAGCAGTACTTC. The chain uses TRBV28 and TRBJ2-7, with a possible D match to TRBD2 (5 bases). The germline V gene encodes CDR1 MDHEN and CDR2 SYDVKM. This CDR3 spans 14 amino acids.

Written as DNA, the CDR3 is TGTGCCAGCAGCTTAGCTTCGGGGACTAGCGGGGGGGCCCGCACAGATACGCAGTATTTT. Translation gives CASSLASGTSGGARTDTQYF. The genes are TRBV7-2 and TRBJ2-3; 16 bases fit TRBD2. The CDR3 runs to 20 residues. Germline loops: CDR1 SGHTA, CDR2 FQGNSA. V was clipped by 0 bases and J by 1 base; unmatched bases: 7. Full variable domain (remainder filled in from reference TRBV7-2 and TRBJ2-3): GAGVSQSPSNKVTEKGKDVELRCDPISGHTALYWYRQSLGQGLEFLIYFQGNSAPDKSGLPSDRFSAERTGGSVSTLTIQRTQQEDSAVYLCASSLASGTSGGARTDTQYFGPGTRLTVL.

This clonotype occurred a few times. The CDR3 reads CASSYVANTGELFF. The DNA for the CDR3 is TGTGCCAGCAGTTATGTCGCGAACACCGGGGAGCTGTTTTTT. The chain recombines TRBV7-2 with TRBJ2-2; D gene unclear. Trimming shortened V by 6 bases and J by 0 bases, and 8 bases separated the two germline ends. CDR3 length: 14 residues. Germline V lookup: CDR1 SGHTA, CDR2 FQGNSA.

This clonotype was picked up a small number of times. The V call is TRBV2, the J call TRBJ2-1, with 9 bases identical to TRBD2. This CDR3 comprises 15 residues. Trimming at V came to 3 bases and at J to 9 bases, leaving 9 bases not matched to a gene. Per the germline V gene, CDR1 is SNHLY and CDR2 is FYNNEI. The CDR3 sequence: CASSEAGGRFGEQFF. The CDR3 DNA reads TGTGCCAGCAGTGAGGCGGGGGGGCGGTTTGGTGAGCAGTTCTTC. The variable domain in full, completed from reference TRBV2 and TRBJ2-1, reads EPEVTQTPSHQVTQMGQEVILRCVPISNHLYFYWYRQILGQKVEFLVSFYNNEISEKSEIFDDQFSVERPDGSNFTLKIRSTKLEDSAMYFCASSEAGGRFGEQFFGPGTRLTVL.

The chain joins TRBV11-1 to TRBJ1-2; 9 positions agree with TRBD1. There are 17 residues in the CDR3. Germline CDR1 SGHAT, CDR2 FQDESV (reference sequence). Trimming removed 4 bases from V and 6 bases from J; junction bases left unmatched: 15. The CDR3 spells CASSYRIYPGQGHGYTF. CDR3 in DNA: TGTGCCAGCAGCTACCGAATATATCCCGGACAGGGGCATGGCTACACCTTC. Drawing the rest from reference TRBV11-1 and TRBJ1-2, the complete variable domain is EAEVAQSPRYKITEKSQAVAFWCDPISGHATLYWYRQILGQGPELLVQFQDESVVDDSQLPKDRFSAERLKGVDSTLKIQPAELGDSAMYLCASSYRIYPGQGHGYTFGSGTRLTVV.

This chain links TRBV6-1 with TRBJ2-7; weak D call: TRBD2 (5 bases). This CDR3 region has 15 residues. V lost 1 base, J lost 2 bases, and 12 bases lay in between. Germline CDR1 is MNHNS and CDR2 is SASEGT. CDR3 residues: CASSEERRGAYEQYF. The CDR3 bases are TGTGCCAGCAGTGAAGAGAGACGGGGTGCCTACGAGCAGTACTTC.

The chain employs TRBV4-3 and TRBJ2-1, with D maybe TRBD1 (5 bases). Germline CDR1 and CDR2: LGHNA and YSLEER. CDR3 size: 18 residues. The V end was cut by 0 bases, the J end by 0 bases, with 15 bases between. This chain's CDR3 is CASSQDGVWGSSYNEQFF. In DNA, the CDR3 is TGCGCCAGCAGCCAAGATGGGGTTTGGGGCTCCTCCTACAATGAGCAGTTCTTC.

This clonotype was seen at least ten times. The chain links TRBV28 to TRBJ2-1, with 10 bases lining up with TRBD2. The V gene's germline CDR1 is MDHEN and CDR2 SYDVKM. J gave up 0 bases and V 2 bases, and 1 base lay outside the gene matches. The CDR3 consists of 16 residues. CDR3 region: CASSLIAGGSYNEQFF. In DNA form, the CDR3 reads TGTGCCAGCAGTTTAATAGCGGGAGGCTCCTACAATGAGCAGTTCTTC.

This clonotype was recorded at least ten times. The chain combines TRBV5-1 with TRBJ2-7, with D perhaps matching TRBD2 (5 bases). CDR3 size: 13 residues. Per the germline V gene, CDR1 is SGHRS and CDR2 is YFSETQ. V gave up 2 bases and J gave up 0 bases, with 6 bases separating them. CDR3 loop: CASSFGLSYEQYF. The CDR3 DNA reads as TGCGCCAGCAGCTTCGGACTCTCCTACGAGCAGTACTTC. Full variable domain (missing parts from reference TRBV5-1 and TRBJ2-7): KAGVTQTPRYLIKTRGQQVTLSCSPISGHRSVSWYQQTPGQGLQFLFEYFSETQRNKGNFPGRFSGRQFSNSRSEMNVSTLELGDSALYLCASSFGLSYEQYFGPGTRLTVT.

This clonotype was observed at least ten times. The chain carries TRBV18 and TRBJ1-5; a possible D gene is TRBD1 (5 bases). The CDR3 extends over 14 amino acids. The V end was cut by 4 bases, the J end by 1 base, with 8 bases between. Germline V gene sequence: CDR1 KGHSH, CDR2 LQKENI. Written as DNA, the CDR3 is TGTGCCAGCTCACTCAAGGGGAGCAATCAGCCCCAGCATTTT. Translated, it gives CASSLKGSNQPQHF.

This clonotype has just a few counts. The rearrangement joins TRBV10-3 to TRBJ2-3; 7 bases fit TRBD1. This CDR3 is built from 13 residues. V was clipped by 4 bases and J by 6 bases; unmatched bases: 4. Germline V gene sequence: CDR1 ENHRY, CDR2 SYGVKD. CDR3 nucleotide sequence: TGTGCCATCAGTGCGGGACAGTCGGATACGCAGTATTTT. It translates to CAISAGQSDTQYF.

The chain carries TRBV20-1 and TRBJ2-5; D is perhaps TRBD1 or TRBD2 (5 bases each). This CDR3 contains 14 residues. Germline V gene sequence: CDR1 DFQATT, CDR2 SNEGSKA (reference sequence). V was cut by 1 base and J by 1 base, with 10 bases left in between. CDR3 sequence reads: CSARAGAFQETQYF. The CDR3 DNA reads TGCAGTGCTAGAGCCGGGGCATTCCAAGAGACCCAGTACTTC.

This clonotype appeared a few times. The rearrangement links TRBV7-2 to TRBJ2-7, with 7 nucleotides matching TRBD2. CDR3 length equals 15 residues. The V gene's germline CDR1 is SGHTA and CDR2 FQGNSA. V trimming: 5 bases; J trimming: 0 bases; junction bases outside the gene matches: 7. The CDR3 bases are TGTGCCAGCAGCACGCTCCGGGACTACTCCTACGAGCAGTACTTC. Its protein is CASSTLRDYSYEQYF.

This clonotype occurred many times. V usage is TRBV28 and J usage is TRBJ1-1; D is possibly TRBD1 (6 bases). The CDR3 length is 12 residues. Trimming cost V 6 bases and J 2 bases, with 7 bases left between them. Per germline, CDR1 MDHEN and CDR2 SYDVKM. The CDR3 nucleotides read TGTGCCAGCAGACAGGGCAACACTGAAGCTTTCTTT. The encoded protein is CASRQGNTEAFF.

This clonotype was found many times. The V and J genes are TRBV6-2 or TRBV6-3 and TRBJ2-2; 8 nucleotides match TRBD1. V lost 8 bases, J lost 1 base, and 3 bases stayed unmatched. CDR3 size: 14 residues. Germline CDR1 is MNHEY and CDR2 is SVGEGT. The DNA for the CDR3 is TGTGCCAGCGACAGGGGCCAGAACACCGGGGAGCTGTTTTTT. Translating gives CASDRGQNTGELFF.